One and the same sample provided the 28 T cell receptor beta chains below, sequenced in a study of cytomegalovirus exposure and HLA in healthy donors. PCR primers comprised 60 Vbeta and 13 Jbeta primers. Profiling relied on immunoSEQ multiplex PCR, and the TCRdb table lists in-frame clones only, not all of them. In the table there are 150,000 or so clones, over 70% of which are singletons. The sequencing sample was made of PBMCs. Receptors were obtained from a male donor in good health and CMV-seronegative.

This clone was counted only a few times. The chain recombines TRBV9 with TRBJ2-5, with TRBD1 matching over 7 bases. The CDR3 length is 14 residues. After removal of 3 bases from V and 5 bases from J, the junction contained 7 bases not matched to a gene. From germline, CDR1 is SGDLS and CDR2 YYNGEE. The CDR3 protein is CASSEDRNDETQYF. The CDR3 DNA is TGTGCCAGCAGCGAGGACAGGAACGACGAGACCCAGTACTTC.

The chain carries TRBV9 and TRBJ1-1, with D unclear. The V end lost 0 bases, the J end lost 3 bases, and 18 bases lay between the germline ends. Germline CDR1 and CDR2: SGDLS and YYNGEE. The CDR3 totals 17 residues. CDR3 in amino acids: CASSVDPGDAGYTEAFF. CDR3 coding DNA: TGTGCCAGCAGCGTAGACCCAGGTGATGCGGGGTACACTGAAGCTTTCTTT.

V and J are TRBV6-1 and TRBJ1-5; D is undetermined. The CDR3 has 15 amino acids. V was pared by 1 base and J by 1 base, with 8 bases between. Germline CDR1 is MNHNS and CDR2 is SASEGT. DNA of the CDR3: TGTGCCAGCAGTGAAGGCAGGTCGAGCAATCAGCCCCAGCATTTT. The encoded protein is CASSEGRSSNQPQHF.

The V and J genes are TRBV7-9 and TRBJ1-5; TRBD1 agrees at 10 bases. J gave up 4 bases and V 5 bases, and 8 bases lay outside the gene matches. Germline assignment: CDR1 SEHNR and CDR2 FQNEAQ (reference sequence). There are 16 residues in the CDR3. The chain's CDR3 is CASSPGDRGTNQPQHF. CDR3 sequence (DNA): TGTGCCAGCAGCCCGGGGGACAGGGGTACGAATCAGCCCCAGCATTTT.

This clone was seen a handful of times. V and J are TRBV6-5 and TRBJ2-7; possible D gene TRBD2, 7 bases. V was shortened by 6 bases and J by 3 bases, with 12 bases between the two germline ends. CDR3 size: 13 residues. Germline CDR1 is MNHEY and CDR2 is SVGAGI. The CDR3 protein is CASRGGAYYEQYF. CDR3 nucleotides: TGTGCCAGCAGGGGGGGGGCCTACTACGAGCAGTACTTC.

This clone turned up a few times. V is TRBV27 and J is TRBJ2-5; maybe TRBD1 (6 bases). The DNA matches TRBJ2-7 better at its end, which makes the J call doubtful. CDR1 is MNHEY and CDR2 is SMNVEV in the germline V gene (reference sequence). CDR3 length equals 16 residues. The CDR3 bases are TGTGCCAGCAGTTTAAGGGTCAGGGGCACCACCTACGAGCAGTACTTC. Its protein is CASSLRVRGTTYEQYF.

CDR3 DNA: TGTGCCAGCACCACATGGGAGACAGATACGCAGTATTTT. Its translation is CASTTWETDTQYF. The V gene is TRBV5-5, the J gene TRBJ2-3, with D perhaps TRBD2 (5 bases). V lost 6 bases to trimming and J lost 3 bases, with 11 bases between them. Germline-derived CDR1 and CDR2 are SGHKS and YYEKEE (reference sequence). CDR3 length: 13 amino acids.

This chain uses TRBV28 with TRBJ1-1, with D possibly TRBD1 on 5 matching bases. The V end was cut by 2 bases, the J end by 5 bases, with 15 bases between. The CDR3 has 15 amino acids. From germline, CDR1 is MDHEN and CDR2 SYDVKM. CDR3: CASSLGSRGKTEAFF. The CDR3 coding sequence is TGTGCCAGCAGTTTAGGGTCCCGGGGGAAGACTGAAGCTTTCTTT.

The chain is built from TRBV30 and TRBJ2-1; 8 bases agree with TRBD2. The CDR3 sequence is 13 residues long. The junction had 8 bases not matched to a gene; V was cut back by 4 bases and J by 9 bases. Germline V CDR1 and CDR2: GTSNPN, SVGIG (reference sequence). For the CDR3, the DNA is TGTGCCTGGATGTCGGGAGGGCCAGTTGAGCAGTTCTTC. This translates into CAWMSGGPVEQFF.

The chain is built from TRBV6-6 and TRBJ1-2, with 7 bases that match TRBD1. The CDR3 is made up of 15 amino acids. The germline V gene encodes CDR1 MNHNY and CDR2 SVGAGI (reference sequence). The J segment lost 2 bases and the V segment lost 6 bases, leaving 9 bases of the junction unmatched. The CDR3 loop reads CASSKRRQGNYGYTF. The CDR3 nucleotides read TGTGCCAGCAGCAAAAGACGACAGGGCAACTATGGCTACACCTTC.

The chain combines TRBV9 with TRBJ2-3, with D possibly matching TRBD1 (6 bases). This CDR3 comprises 15 residues. The V end was cut by 0 bases, the J end by 1 base, with 9 bases between. Germline-derived CDR1 and CDR2 are SGDLS and YYNGEE. The CDR3 DNA is TGTGCCAGCAGCGTAGCGACAGGCGGCACAGATACGCAGTATTTT. This translates into CASSVATGGTDTQYF.

The J gene is TRBJ2-3, the V gene TRBV7-2, with D maybe TRBD2 (6 bases). Germline CDR1 and CDR2: SGHTA and FQGNSA. With 0 bases removed from V and 2 bases from J, the gap between germline ends came to 18 bases. This CDR3 region has 18 residues. CDR3 residues: CASSLATRPLSSTDTQYF. CDR3 nucleotide sequence: TGTGCCAGCAGCTTAGCGACTAGACCCCTCAGTTCCACAGATACGCAGTATTTT. Variable domain in full (rest from reference TRBV7-2 and TRBJ2-3): GAGVSQSPSNKVTEKGKDVELRCDPISGHTALYWYRQSLGQGLEFLIYFQGNSAPDKSGLPSDRFSAERTGGSVSTLTIQRTQQEDSAVYLCASSLATRPLSSTDTQYFGPGTRLTVL.

The rearrangement joins TRBV28 to TRBJ1-1, with a tentative D call TRBD1 (5 bases). The CDR3 is 15 amino acids. Trimming took off 7 bases at V and 6 bases at J, with 21 bases between the two ends. Germline CDR1 and CDR2: MDHEN and SYDVKM. The CDR3 is CASTPRTLIRSEAFF. The CDR3 DNA reads as TGTGCCAGCACCCCGCGGACACTGATCCGATCTGAAGCTTTCTTT.

This chain joins TRBV18 and TRBJ2-7; the match to TRBD1 covers 7 bases. Trimming at V came to 3 bases and at J to 2 bases, leaving 7 bases not matched to a gene. This CDR3 has 15 amino acids. Germline CDR1 is KGHSH and CDR2 is LQKENI. DNA for the CDR3: TGTGCCAGCTCACCTCGACAGGGAAACGCCTACGAGCAGTACTTC. Its protein is CASSPRQGNAYEQYF.

This sequence joins TRBV5-1 and TRBJ1-2, with D possibly TRBD1 on 5 matching bases. The V end was cut by 0 bases, the J end by 3 bases, with 12 bases between. CDR1 and CDR2 from the germline V gene are SGHRS and YFSETQ. CDR3 length: 15 residues. The CDR3 region is CASSLVGRADYGYTF. CDR3 DNA: TGCGCCAGCAGCTTGGTGGGCAGGGCGGACTATGGCTACACCTTC.

The chain couples TRBV7-8 to TRBJ2-7; 9 bases align to TRBD2. From germline, CDR1 is SGHVS and CDR2 FQNEAQ. Trimming cost V 1 base and J 1 base; bases outside gene matches: 2. The CDR3 is 15 amino acids. DNA for the CDR3: TGTGCCAGCAGCTTAGATCTAGCGGGATCCTACGAGCAGTACTTC. Translated, it gives CASSLDLAGSYEQYF.

The J gene is TRBJ1-5, the V gene TRBV6-6; D is uncertain. Germline assignment: CDR1 MNHNY and CDR2 SVGAGI (reference sequence). The CDR3 has 14 residues. Between the trimmed V and J ends, which lost 5 bases and 0 bases, there was a span of 8 bases. As DNA, the CDR3 is TGTGCCAGCAGTGAGGGATATAGCAATCAGCCCCAGCATTTT. It encodes CASSEGYSNQPQHF.

The J gene is TRBJ2-7, the V gene TRBV29-1, with D tentatively TRBD1 (6 bases). Germline assignment: CDR1 SQVTM and CDR2 ANQGSEA. Trimming shortened V by 4 bases and J by 1 base, and 11 bases separated the two germline ends. This CDR3 has 13 amino acids. The CDR3 DNA reads TGCAGCGTTGGGGGGCAGGGATCCTACGAGCAGTACTTC. It codes for CSVGGQGSYEQYF.

The chain couples TRBV30 to TRBJ2-3, with 10 bases aligning to TRBD1. This CDR3 region has 15 residues. The germline CDR1 and CDR2 sequences are GTSNPN and SVGIG (reference sequence). The J segment lost 4 bases and the V segment lost 4 bases, leaving 8 bases of the junction unmatched. In DNA form, the CDR3 reads TGTGCCTGGACCAGGAAAGGACAGGGGGCAGATACGCAGTATTTT. As protein: CAWTRKGQGADTQYF. Looking up the rest from reference TRBV30 and TRBJ2-3 gives the full variable domain: SQTIHQWPATLVQPVGSPLSLECTVEGTSNPNLYWYRQAAGRGLQLLFYSVGIGQISSEVPQNLSASRPQDRQFILSSKKLLLSDSGFYLCAWTRKGQGADTQYFGPGTRLTVL.

On this clone: At the DNA level, this CDR3 is encoded by other sequences in the same sample as well. The rearrangement uses TRBV19 and TRBJ1-5, with 7 bases that match TRBD1. Germline V gene sequence: CDR1 LNHDA, CDR2 SQIVND (reference sequence). The CDR3 spans 15 residues. The V and J ends lost 5 bases and 4 bases, in that order; junction bases with no gene match: 8. The CDR3 protein is CASSSRQGSNQPQHF. The CDR3 coding sequence is TGTGCCAGTAGTTCAAGACAGGGATCGAATCAGCCCCAGCATTTT.

This chain connects TRBV6-1 to TRBJ1-5; 8 bases are shared with TRBD1. The germline CDR1 and CDR2 sequences are MNHNS and SASEGT. The CDR3 totals 17 residues. The V and J ends lost 2 bases and 7 bases, in that order; junction bases with no gene match: 13. In nucleotides, the CDR3 is TGTGCCAGCAGTGAAAAGTTCGGAGACAGGGGATACCAGCCCCAGCATTTT. Amino acid sequence: CASSEKFGDRGYQPQHF.

The J gene is TRBJ1-2, the V gene TRBV28; maybe TRBD1 (5 bases). Germline V gene data show CDR1 as MDHEN and CDR2 as SYDVKM. Trimming removed 1 base from V and 0 bases from J, with 9 bases in between. This CDR3 contains 15 residues. The CDR3 is CASSLSLGPNYGYTF. The CDR3, as DNA: TGTGCCAGCAGTTTATCTTTGGGGCCTAACTATGGCTACACCTTC.

V usage is TRBV7-2 and J usage is TRBJ1-1, with 10 nucleotides matching TRBD1. J was trimmed by 5 bases and V by 5 bases; bases with no gene match: 8. Germline CDR1 is SGHTA and CDR2 is FQGNSA. This CDR3 spans 15 amino acids. This CDR3 reads CASSPRTGGGTEAFF. In nucleotides, the CDR3 is TGTGCCAGCAGCCCACGGACAGGGGGAGGGACTGAAGCTTTCTTT.

The rearrangement links TRBV9 to TRBJ1-1; possible D gene TRBD1, 5 bases. CDR1 SGDLS and CDR2 YYNGEE come from the germline V gene. The V gene lost 5 bases and the J gene lost 3 bases, with 11 bases spanning the gap. The CDR3 runs 13 residues. The CDR3 loop reads CASSIGGDTEAFF. In DNA form, the CDR3 reads TGTGCCAGCAGTATTGGGGGGGACACTGAAGCTTTCTTT.

The CDR3: CASSPPGGTQGSGELFF. As DNA, the CDR3 is TGCGCCAGCAGCCCCCCGGGGGGGACACAGGGATCCGGGGAGCTGTTTTTT. The chain is built from TRBV4-1 and TRBJ2-2; 8 bases are a match to TRBD2. The V and J ends lost 4 bases and 6 bases, in that order; junction bases with no gene match: 13. The CDR3 contains 17 residues. Per the germline V gene, CDR1 is MGHRA and CDR2 is YSYEKL.

This clone has a handful of counts. One end of the junction is discordant with germline, which a read error may explain. J is TRBJ2-1 and V is TRBV23-1; 7 bases are shared with TRBD1. TRBV23-1 is labeled an ORF, and its function is uncertain. This CDR3 has 17 residues. In nucleotides, the CDR3 is TGCGCCAGCAGTCAAACCAGGCCGGGACAGTTCTACGATGAGCAGTTCTTC. Protein: CASSQTRPGQFYDEQFF.

The chain uses TRBV7-3 and TRBJ2-2; D may be TRBD2 (5 bases). The V end lost 4 bases, the J end lost 5 bases, and 11 bases lay between the germline ends. Germline V gene lookup returns CDR1 SGHTA and CDR2 FQGTGA. The CDR3 covers 14 residues. CDR3 sequence (DNA): TGTGCCAGCAGCTCAACACAGCGGACCGGGGAGCTGTTTTTT. Translating gives CASSSTQRTGELFF. The whole variable domain, remainder taken from reference TRBV7-3 and TRBJ2-2, is GAGVSQTPSNKVTEKGKYVELRCDPISGHTALYWYRQSLGQGPEFLIYFQGTGAADDSGLPNDRFFAVRPEGSVSTLKIQRTERGDSAVYLCASSSTQRTGELFFGEGSRLTVL.

This chain connects TRBV5-5 to TRBJ2-7, with a weak D call TRBD2 (6 bases). The germline gives CDR1 SGHKS, CDR2 YYEKEE (reference sequence). This CDR3 spans 14 amino acids. Trimming left V 5 bases short and J 2 bases short, with 14 bases between. The CDR3 loop is CASRAGSGPYEQYF. The CDR3 DNA is TGTGCCAGCAGGGCGGGGTCGGGACCCTACGAGCAGTACTTC.